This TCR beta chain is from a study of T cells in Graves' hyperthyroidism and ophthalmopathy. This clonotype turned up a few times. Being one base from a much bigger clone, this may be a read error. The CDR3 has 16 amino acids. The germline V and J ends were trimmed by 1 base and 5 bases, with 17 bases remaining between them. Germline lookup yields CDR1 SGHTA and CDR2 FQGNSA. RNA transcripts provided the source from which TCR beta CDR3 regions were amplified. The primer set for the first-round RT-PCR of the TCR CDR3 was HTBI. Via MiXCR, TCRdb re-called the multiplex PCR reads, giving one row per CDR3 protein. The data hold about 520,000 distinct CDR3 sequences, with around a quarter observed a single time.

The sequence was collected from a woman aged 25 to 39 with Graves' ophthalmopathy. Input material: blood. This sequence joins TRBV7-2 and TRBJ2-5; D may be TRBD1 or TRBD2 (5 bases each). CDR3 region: CASSLEVGAWGETQYF. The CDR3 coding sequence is TGTGCCAGCAGCTTAGAGGTAGGGGCCTGGGGGGAGACCCAGTACTTC. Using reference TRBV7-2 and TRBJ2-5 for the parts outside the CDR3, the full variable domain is GAGVSQSPSNKVTEKGKDVELRCDPISGHTALYWYRQSLGQGLEFLIYFQGNSAPDKSGLPSDRFSAERTGGSVSTLTIQRTQQEDSAVYLCASSLEVGAWGETQYFGPGTRLLVL.